The 21 T cell receptor beta chains below come from one sample, sequenced in a study of blood T cells in healthy people across ages. Through a sample-barcoded 5' primer and a J-beta primer mix, a second PCR was run for about 6 to 12 cycles. A single record per CDR3 protein comes from TCRdb applying MiXCR to the 5' RACE reads. The table lists 1.5 million or so distinct CDR3 sequences, roughly 43% of them singletons. Material: blood. The source of these receptors is a woman aged 18-35 years in good health.

This chain uses TRBV20-1 with TRBJ1-6; no clear D gene. Between the trimmed V and J ends, which lost 1 base and 6 bases, there was a span of 13 bases. CDR3 length equals 15 residues. The germline V gene has CDR1 DFQATT and CDR2 SNEGSKA (reference sequence). The chain's CDR3 is CSARADTFSNSPLHF. CDR3 in DNA: TGCAGTGCTAGAGCAGACACCTTTTCTAATTCACCCCTCCACTTT.

This chain joins TRBV5-5 and TRBJ2-3, with TRBD2 identical over 14 bases. From germline, CDR1 is SGHKS and CDR2 YYEKEE (reference sequence). V lost 4 bases, J lost 2 bases, and 6 bases stayed unmatched. The CDR3 is made up of 17 amino acids. CDR3 protein: CASSAGTSGGNTDTQYF. CDR3 in DNA: TGTGCCAGCAGCGCGGGGACTAGCGGGGGCAACACAGATACGCAGTATTTT.

The V and J genes are TRBV27 and TRBJ2-4, with D perhaps TRBD1 or TRBD2 (5 bases each). The V end was cut by 5 bases, the J end by 4 bases, with 12 bases between. Looked up from germline, CDR1 is MNHEY and CDR2 is SMNVEV (reference sequence). The CDR3 extends over 14 amino acids. The DNA of the CDR3 is TGTGCCAGCAGTGGGGACCGACGAAAAAACATTCAGTACTTC. Translation: CASSGDRRKNIQYF.

Concerning this clonotype itself: An end of the junction differs from the germline gene, which may be a read error. This chain uses TRBV12-3 or TRBV12-4 with TRBJ2-1; 8 nucleotides align to TRBD2. The J call could be wrong; TRBJ2-7 is a better fit for the DNA end. The CDR3 runs 16 residues. CDR3 sequence reads: CASSPTGGISYNEQYF. The DNA of the CDR3 is TGTGCAAGCAGTCCAACGGGGGGGATCTCCTACAATGAGCAGTACTTC.

This rearrangement joins TRBV4-1 to TRBJ1-2; D ambiguous. Per germline, CDR1 MGHRA and CDR2 YSYEKL. The length of the CDR3 is 13 residues. Trimming removed 2 bases from V and 5 bases from J, with 9 bases in between. The CDR3 DNA reads as TGCGCCAGCAGCCAACGGGGAAAGTATGGCTACACCTTC. Residues: CASSQRGKYGYTF.

The chain combines TRBV20-1 with TRBJ2-1, with no clear D. V was clipped by 0 bases and J by 4 bases, with 13 bases between them. There are 15 residues in the CDR3. In germline, CDR1 is DFQATT, CDR2 SNEGSKA (reference sequence). CDR3 DNA sequence: TGCAGTGCTAGAGAAAAACTCCAAGGGTACAATGAGCAGTTCTTC. This translates into CSAREKLQGYNEQFF.

This clonotype was recorded a few times. The rearrangement joins TRBV7-3 to TRBJ1-2, with TRBD1 as a possible D gene (5 bases). The germline V and J ends were trimmed by 3 bases and 5 bases, with 10 bases remaining between them. Germline CDR1 and CDR2: SGHTA and FQGTGA. This CDR3 has 13 residues. The CDR3 here is CASSFKKGYGYTF. The CDR3 region has the DNA TGTGCCAGCAGCTTTAAGAAGGGGTATGGCTACACCTTC.

Comment on this clonotype: A junction boundary mismatches the germline segment, possibly from a read error. The V call is TRBV2, the J call TRBJ2-7, with TRBD2 matching 15 bases. Germline CDR1 is SNHLY and CDR2 is FYNNEI. The CDR3 contains 14 residues. CDR3 protein: CVSSGTSGRYEQYF. The DNA for the CDR3 is TGTGTCAGCAGTGGGACTAGCGGGAGGTACGAGCAGTACTTC.

This clonotype was found a few times. This chain connects TRBV20-1 to TRBJ2-1; D ambiguous. Germline values: CDR1 DFQATT, CDR2 SNEGSKA (reference sequence). The CDR3 sequence is 14 residues long. Trimming took 5 bases from V and 9 from J, leaving 20 bases between them. The CDR3: CSARPPTAVAEQFF. CDR3 DNA: TGCAGTGCTCGGCCCCCCACGGCTGTGGCTGAGCAGTTCTTC.

This clonotype has just a few counts. The CDR3: CSARPVSLEQYF. The CDR3 coding sequence is TGCAGTGCTAGGCCAGTTAGCCTCGAGCAGTACTTC. The rearrangement links TRBV20-1 to TRBJ2-7; D unresolved. There are 12 residues in the CDR3. V dropped 3 bases and J dropped 6 bases, with 12 bases sitting between them. Germline V gene lookup returns CDR1 DFQATT and CDR2 SNEGSKA (reference sequence).

V and J are TRBV4-1 and TRBJ1-4; a weak D match, TRBD1 (5 bases). The CDR3 extends over 15 amino acids. The ends were cut back, 2 bases at V and 4 bases at J, with 11 bases in the middle. From germline, CDR1 is MGHRA and CDR2 YSYEKL. CDR3 DNA: TGCGCCAGCAGCCAACCGGGACGGGGTAATGAAAAACTGTTTTTT. It specifies CASSQPGRGNEKLFF.

The table lists this clonotype with a few counts. The gene calls are TRBV20-1 and TRBJ2-7; TRBD2 agrees at 7 bases. Unmatched junction bases numbered 8, after V lost 3 bases and J lost 0 bases. The CDR3 is made up of 15 amino acids. From germline, CDR1 is DFQATT and CDR2 SNEGSKA (reference sequence). The DNA for the CDR3 is TGCAGTGCTAGGAAGGGGCTAGCGGTCTCCTACGAGCAGTACTTC. Translating gives CSARKGLAVSYEQYF.

This clonotype occurred a few times. The J gene is TRBJ2-7, the V gene TRBV27, with 11 bases lining up with TRBD1. Germline V gene data show CDR1 as MNHEY and CDR2 as SMNVEV (reference sequence). The CDR3 length is 13 residues. J was trimmed by 6 bases and V by 10 bases; bases with no gene match: 8. The CDR3 nucleotides read TGTGCCACCTTGGACAGGGGGCTCCTCGAGCAGTACTTC. Translating it yields CATLDRGLLEQYF.

This clonotype has a handful of counts. V usage is TRBV7-2 and J usage is TRBJ2-5; weak D call: TRBD2 (6 bases). Germline values: CDR1 SGHTA, CDR2 FQGNSA. V was cut by 1 base and J by 1 base, with 13 bases left in between. This CDR3 has 16 amino acids. CDR3 DNA: TGTGCCAGCAGCTTAGGTGGGACTGCAATCCAAGAGACCCAGTACTTC. Residues: CASSLGGTAIQETQYF.

With regard to this clonotype: Germline and junction disagree at one end, which may indicate a read error. The J gene is TRBJ2-1, the V gene TRBV20-1; the match to TRBD1 covers 7 bases. The end of the DNA aligns better with TRBJ2-7, so the J call may be wrong. From germline, CDR1 is DFQATT and CDR2 SNEGSKA (reference sequence). The CDR3 covers 18 residues. The chain's CDR3 is CSPRDRNFRDRTRNEQYF. In nucleotides, the CDR3 is TGCAGTCCTAGAGATCGCAACTTCCGGGACAGAACTAGGAATGAGCAGTACTTC.

To note about this clonotype: At one boundary the junction diverges from the germline segment, which might be a read error. The rearrangement links TRBV9 to TRBJ2-5; D not resolved. This CDR3 comprises 13 residues. Germline V gene data show CDR1 as SGDLS and CDR2 as YYNGEE. CDR3 protein: CAGSQPPRETQYF. The DNA for the CDR3 is TGTGCCGGCAGCCAACCCCCCCGAGAGACCCAGTACTTC.

This clonotype has at least ten counts. The gene calls are TRBV7-9 and TRBJ1-2; a possible D gene is TRBD1 (5 bases). Trimming took off 2 bases at V and 4 bases at J, with 11 bases between the two ends. Germline values: CDR1 SEHNR, CDR2 FQNEAQ (reference sequence). This CDR3 region has 14 residues. The CDR3 DNA reads as TGTGCCAGCAGCTTACTGACAGTTACCTATGGCTACACCTTC. It specifies CASSLLTVTYGYTF.

This clonotype was found a few times. This chain connects TRBV28 to TRBJ2-2; D uncertain. With 5 bases removed from V and 0 bases from J, the gap between germline ends came to 13 bases. CDR3 size: 16 residues. Per germline, CDR1 MDHEN and CDR2 SYDVKM. CDR3 bases: TGTGCCAGCAGTCCGTCGGCCGGAACGAACACCGGGGAGCTGTTTTTT. Its translation is CASSPSAGTNTGELFF.

This clonotype showed up many times. At one end, the junction sequence differs from germline, possibly due to a read error. The chain links TRBV5-1 to TRBJ2-5; 9 bases match TRBD1. Germline V lookup: CDR1 SGHRS, CDR2 YFSETQ. The CDR3 totals 13 residues. DNA for the CDR3: TGTGCCAGCAGTTTGGGACAGGGAGCGACCCAGTACTTC. Protein sequence: CASSLGQGATQYF.

This sequence joins TRBV30 and TRBJ2-3, with TRBD1 matching 7 bases. CDR1 and CDR2 (germline): GTSNPN, SVGIG (reference sequence). This CDR3 comprises 13 residues. J lost 3 bases, V lost 5 bases, and 5 bases had no gene match. This CDR3 reads CAWEGALTDTQYF. CDR3 bases: TGTGCCTGGGAGGGGGCGCTTACAGATACGCAGTATTTT.

V is TRBV14 and J is TRBJ1-2, with D possibly TRBD1 on 5 matching bases. The CDR3 has 16 amino acids. Germline values: CDR1 SGHDN, CDR2 FVKESK. Trimming stripped 3 bases from V and 1 base from J, with 15 bases between. CDR3 loop: CASSHLTDILNYGYTF. CDR3 DNA: TGTGCCAGCAGCCACCTGACAGACATCCTTAACTATGGCTACACCTTC.